This T cell receptor (beta chain) is drawn from a study of beta chain features in type 1 diabetes. The study, taken as a whole, reports: Shorter TCRB CDR3s, moderately but significantly so, marked every one of the four CD4+ subsets in Type 1 diabetes patients.

This CDR3 has 14 amino acids. V was clipped by 0 bases and J by 3 bases, with 9 bases between them. Germline loops: CDR1 ENHRY, CDR2 SYGVKD. Reverse transcribing all isolated RNA meant expressed TCRB transcripts were sequenced. Using immunoSEQ multiplex PCR, the repertoire was profiled, and TCRdb retains in-frame clones only, with some absent. The table includes under 850,000 clones, 13% detected once. Comment on this clone: Its matching antigen is unknown.

CD45RO/CCR7/CD25/CD127/CD95/CD27 sorting isolated CD4+ naive, central memory, regulatory and stem cell-like memory cells. Sorting produced populations that all topped 95% purity. The source material was naive CD4+ T cells from blood. The clonotype originates from a man aged 18 to 30 with type 1 diabetes. The V gene is TRBV10-3, the J gene TRBJ2-7, with D possibly matching TRBD1 (6 bases). CDR3: CAISESGHRYEQYF. The CDR3 nucleotides are TGTGCCATCAGTGAGTCGGGACACCGCTACGAGCAGTACTTC.